This entry describes one TCR beta chain. This record comes from a study of blood T cell repertoires in COVID-19. Study-level background: The study drew acute and convalescent COVID-19 samples from the United States, Italy and Spain. PBMCs, B-cell-depleted T cells, or T cells were the source of the cDNA or gDNA that made up the material.

V gave up 4 bases and J gave up 0 bases; unmatched junction bases: 5. Germline V gene lookup returns CDR1 LGHDT and CDR2 YNNKEL (reference sequence). The CDR3 totals 15 residues. Those enrolled in Seattle joined during active infection and were followed longitudinally afterward. Per the original data handling: Researchers report that nucleated cell counts were estimated from reference gene primer amplification. The table came from immunoSEQ multiplex PCR; TCRdb's copy has only in-frame clones and leaves some out. The V and J calls and clone size were taken over from that table, and D and trimming were inferred from the DNA. The sample has about 82,000 clones; roughly three quarters are singletons.

The source is a man aged 55 to 70 with COVID-19, enrolled during active disease. Specimen: peripheral blood. The rearrangement joins TRBV3-1 (or the pseudogene TRBV3-2) to TRBJ1-1, with 7 positions matching TRBD1. The CDR3 region is CASSPRDRVNTEAFF. The DNA of the CDR3 is TGTGCCAGCAGCCCCCGGGACAGAGTGAACACTGAAGCTTTCTTT.